The present entry profiles one T cell receptor beta chain with its context. The antigen remains unidentified. It was with a sample-barcoded 5' primer and a J-beta primer mix that a second PCR of about 7 to 12 cycles was run. TCRdb re-called the 5' RACE reads with MiXCR, one entry per CDR3 protein. The sample holds a few hundred thousand distinct CDR3 sequences, roughly 26% seen once. These data come from a study of blood T cells in healthy people across ages. Study results and limitations: With donor CMV status unknown, expanded clonotype changes were possibly confounded.

Germline values: CDR1 MDHEN, CDR2 SYDVKM. With 2 bases removed from V and 5 bases from J, the gap between germline ends came to 23 bases. The CDR3 is 18 residues long. This TCR was recovered from a woman in her 70s in good health. Material: blood. The chain combines TRBV28 with TRBJ2-3, with a weak D call TRBD2 (6 bases). The CDR3 coding sequence is TGTGCCAGCAGTTTAGCCGGGAGTCTCCTGTCGGACGGAGATACGCAGTATTTT. It codes for CASSLAGSLLSDGDTQYF.